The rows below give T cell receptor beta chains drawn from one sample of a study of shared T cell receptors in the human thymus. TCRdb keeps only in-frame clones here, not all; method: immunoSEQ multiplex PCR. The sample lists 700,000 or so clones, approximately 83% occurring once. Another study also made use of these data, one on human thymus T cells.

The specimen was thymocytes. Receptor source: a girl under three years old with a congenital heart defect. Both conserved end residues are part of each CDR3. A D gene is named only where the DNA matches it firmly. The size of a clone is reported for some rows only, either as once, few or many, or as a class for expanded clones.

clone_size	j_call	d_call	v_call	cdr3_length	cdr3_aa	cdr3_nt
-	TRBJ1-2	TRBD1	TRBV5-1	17	CASSFLGRTGVNYGYTF	TGCGCCAGCAGCTTTCTCGGCCGTACAGGGGTCAACTATGGCTACACCTTC
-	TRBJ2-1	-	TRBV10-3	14	CAISESPWGDEQFF	TGTGCCATCAGTGAGTCTCCTTGGGGGGATGAGCAGTTCTTC
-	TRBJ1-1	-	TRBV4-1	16	CASSQEEFEQNTEAFF	TGCGCCAGCAGCCAAGAGGAGTTTGAGCAGAACACTGAAGCTTTCTTT
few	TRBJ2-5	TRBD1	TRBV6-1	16	CASSGQGKGSKETQYF	TGTGCCAGCAGTGGACAGGGGAAGGGTTCCAAAGAGACCCAGTACTTC
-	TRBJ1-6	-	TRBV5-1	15	CASSYDPPYQSPLHF	TGCGCCAGCAGCTACGATCCCCCGTATCAGTCACCCCTCCACTTT
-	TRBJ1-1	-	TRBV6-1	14	CASNRAGRDTEAFF	TGTGCCAGCAATAGAGCGGGAAGGGACACTGAAGCTTTCTTT
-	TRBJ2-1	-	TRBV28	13	CASSFASYNEQFF	TGTGCCAGCAGTTTTGCCAGTTACAATGAGCAGTTCTTC
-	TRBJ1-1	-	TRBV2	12	CASSAWNTEAFF	TGTGCCAGCAGTGCGTGGAACACTGAAGCTTTCTTT
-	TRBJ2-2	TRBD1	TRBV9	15	CASSETGANTGELFF	TGTGCCAGCAGCGAGACAGGGGCCAACACCGGGGAGCTGTTTTTT
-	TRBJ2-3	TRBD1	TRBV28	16	CASSFSGGKSTDTQYF	TGTGCCAGCAGTTTCTCAGGGGGAAAGAGCACAGATACGCAGTATTTT
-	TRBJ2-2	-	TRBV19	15	CASSIVSGKTGELFF	TGTGCCAGTAGTATTGTGTCGGGAAAAACCGGGGAGCTGTTTTTT
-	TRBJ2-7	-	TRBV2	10	CASSAGAQYF	TGTGCCAGCAGTGCGGGTGCGCAGTACTTC
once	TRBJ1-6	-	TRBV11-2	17	CASSLRTADPQPFAFHF	TGTGCCAGCAGCTTAAGGACAGCGGACCCGCAACCCTTTGCTTTCCACTTT
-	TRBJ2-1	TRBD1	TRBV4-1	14	CASRSFDRADEQFF	TGCGCCAGCAGATCCTTCGACAGGGCAGATGAGCAGTTCTTC
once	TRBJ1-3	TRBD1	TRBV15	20	CATSRDPGQGAGGSGNTIYF	TGTGCCACCAGCAGAGATCCCGGACAGGGGGCGGGGGGATCTGGAAACACCATATATTTT
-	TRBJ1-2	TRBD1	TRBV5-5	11	CASSYDRGWTF	TGTGCCAGCAGCTACGACAGGGGGTGGACCTTC
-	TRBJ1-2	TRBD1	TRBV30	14	CAWSVEDRRPGYTF	TGTGCCTGGAGTGTAGAGGACAGGAGACCTGGCTACACCTTC
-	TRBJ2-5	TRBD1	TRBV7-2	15	CASRKAGTELETQYF	TGTGCCAGCAGGAAAGCCGGGACAGAGTTAGAGACCCAGTACTTC
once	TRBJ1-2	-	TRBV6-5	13	CATAPRGNYGYTF	TGTGCCACCGCCCCCCGGGGGAATTATGGCTACACCTTC
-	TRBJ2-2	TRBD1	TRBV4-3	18	CASSHRHRDRGRTGELFF	TGCGCCAGCAGCCACCGCCACCGGGACAGGGGGCGTACCGGGGAGCTGTTTTTT
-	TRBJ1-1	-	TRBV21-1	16	CASSKGNRGAYTEAFF	TGTGCCAGCAGCAAAGGAAACAGGGGGGCGTACACTGAAGCTTTCTTT
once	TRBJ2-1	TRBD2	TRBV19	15	CASSISGAAGDEQFF	TGTGCCAGTAGTATTAGCGGGGCCGCTGGGGATGAGCAGTTCTTC
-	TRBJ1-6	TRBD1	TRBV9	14	CASSVGGQNSPLHF	TGTGCCAGCAGCGTAGGGGGACAGAATTCACCCCTCCACTTT
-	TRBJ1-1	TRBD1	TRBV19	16	CASSVAGTGLHTEAFF	TGTGCCAGTAGTGTGGCCGGGACAGGGCTCCACACTGAAGCTTTCTTT
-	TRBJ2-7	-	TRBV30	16	CAWSGTETRSSYEQYF	TGTGCCTGGAGTGGGACAGAAACGAGAAGCTCCTACGAGCAGTACTTC
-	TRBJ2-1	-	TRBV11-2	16	CASSPISRSGDNEQFF	TGTGCCAGCAGCCCAATCTCGAGGTCCGGGGACAATGAGCAGTTCTTC
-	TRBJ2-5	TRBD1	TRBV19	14	CASSTTGQGETQYF	TGTGCCAGTAGTACGACAGGGCAGGGAGAGACCCAGTACTTC
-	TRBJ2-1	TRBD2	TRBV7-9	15	CASSREGDSYNEQFF	TGTGCCAGCAGCCGGGAGGGGGATTCCTACAATGAGCAGTTCTTC
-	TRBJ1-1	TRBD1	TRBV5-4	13	CASLQGLNTEAFF	TGTGCCAGCTTACAGGGGTTGAACACTGAAGCTTTCTTT
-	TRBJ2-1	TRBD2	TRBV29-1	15	CSIPGLAGVYNEQFF	TGCAGCATCCCGGGACTAGCGGGGGTTTACAATGAGCAGTTCTTC
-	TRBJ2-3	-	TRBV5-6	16	CASSLSAGTGTDTQYF	TGTGCCAGCAGCTTGTCGGCGGGGACTGGCACAGATACGCAGTATTTT
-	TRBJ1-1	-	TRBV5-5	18	CASSPARSEGNQTTEAFF	TGTGCCAGCAGCCCGGCCAGATCCGAGGGAAATCAAACTACTGAAGCTTTCTTT
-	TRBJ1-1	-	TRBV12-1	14	CASSSGQKTPEAFF	TGTGCCAGCAGCTCTGGACAGAAAACCCCTGAAGCTTTCTTT
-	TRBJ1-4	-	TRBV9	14	CASSHDTYNEKLFF	TGTGCCAGCAGCCACGACACCTATAATGAAAAACTGTTTTTT
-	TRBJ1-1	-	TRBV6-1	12	CASSDNYTEAFF	TGTGCCAGCAGTGACAATTACACTGAAGCTTTCTTT
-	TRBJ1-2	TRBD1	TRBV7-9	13	CASTTGGPYGYTF	TGTGCCAGCACCACAGGGGGCCCCTATGGCTACACCTTC
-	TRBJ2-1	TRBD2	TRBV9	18	CASSPHTERGDPYNEQFF	TGTGCCAGCAGCCCCCACACAGAGCGGGGGGACCCGTACAATGAGCAGTTCTTC